This TCR beta chain was documented in a study of blood T cell repertoires in COVID-19 (dated by TCRdb to 2020 to 2021). For the wider study: Samples from collaborators originated in the United States, Italy and Spain and spanned both the acute and convalescent phases of COVID-19. A de-identified subject ID, COVID-19 status, age in years and sex were almost always included in the sample metadata. The repertoires were made available in a free public database intended to serve as a resource for research on the immune response to SARS-CoV-2. HLA class I and class II types, where available, came from metadata supplied by the sample provider rather than from assay-based typing. Samples came from the ongoing ImmuneRACE study (first 160 participants) plus 1,254 subjects from 6 global collaborators. Deeply sampled blood TCRbeta repertoires from subjects exposed to, actively infected with, or recovered from COVID-19 were included in the dataset. The material from the prospective study consisted of cDNA or gDNA derived from T cells, B-cell-depleted T cells, or PBMCs. Findings and caveats that apply to the study as a whole: The amount of clinical and demographic metadata varied by source and participant and was provided uncurated.

In Seattle, one collaborating source enrolled patients while the infection was active and tracked those patients longitudinally over the course of disease. Whole blood was collected in K2EDTA tubes by collaborating institutions according to the institutions' own protocols. Collaborator samples were shipped for TCRbeta analysis as frozen whole blood, isolated PBMCs, or DNA extracted from either sample type. For CDR1 and CDR2, the germline V gene (reference sequence) lists LNHDA and SQIVND. Counted from cysteine to phenylalanine, this CDR3 has 15 amino acids. The sequence is cut down to CDR3 DNA, 45 bases in frame from base 1. V is cut by 3 bases and J by 0 bases, and the space between the germline ends is 9 bases. The immunoSEQ Assay, a bias-controlled multiplex PCR, was used to amplify TCRbeta CDR3 regions from genomic DNA. As for the original processing: Within the assay, amplification of reference gene primers was used to estimate how many nucleated cells each sample contained. Sequence reads were collapsed and filtered to measure the absolute abundance of every unique TCRbeta CDR3 rearrangement. For each sample, productive Simpson clonality was calculated by taking the square root of Simpson's diversity index across productive rearrangements. Drawn from immuneACCESS, this table holds only the in-frame rearrangements with V and J called that TCRdb kept. Clones are partly lost; checked studies trace under half to an unresolved V gene and leave the rest unexplained. D and trimming were read from the DNA, whereas the V and J calls and clone size are those reported in that table. The sample profile shows tens of thousands of clones; 85% to 95% of them were found once. The top ten clonotypes cover around 0.39% of the sample.

With respect to this clone: Its recognized antigen is unknown. Base qualities are not at hand, and no much larger clone is one base apart.

Sequencing was performed on peripheral blood. The sequence came from a middle-aged man with COVID-19, enrolled during active disease. The rearrangement combines TRBV19 with TRBJ1-5, with the D segment identity uncertain. The DNA sequence is TGTGCCAGTAGTATGTCCCCCAGTAGCAATCAGCCCCAGCATTTT. Translated, it reads CASSMSPSSNQPQHF. When the CDR3 is completed using the reference TRBV19 and TRBJ1-5 genes on either side, the full variable domain is DGGITQSPKYLFRKEGQNVTLSCEQNLNHDAMYWYRQDPGQGLRLIYYSQIVNDFQKGDIAEGYSVSREKKESFPLTVTSAQKNPTAFYLCASSMSPSSNQPQHFGDGTRLSIL.